This passage covers 21 T cell receptor beta chains from one sample sequenced in a study of blood T cells in healthy people across ages. For the second PCR, which ran for about 6 to 11 cycles, a sample-barcoded 5' primer and a J-beta primer mix were used. TCRdb itself ran the 5' RACE reads through MiXCR, one entry per CDR3 protein. Seen here are roughly 1,500,000 distinct CDR3 sequences, about 31% observed once, and the top ten hold approximately 11%. Sequencing was done on a sample of blood. Source of these receptors: a woman in her 30s in good health.

A few counts support this clonotype. The chain carries TRBV5-1 and TRBJ2-7, with a tentative D call TRBD2 (6 bases). The germline CDR1 and CDR2 sequences are SGHRS and YFSETQ. Trimming pared 2 bases from V and 5 bases from J, leaving 14 bases between. This CDR3 is built from 14 residues. The CDR3 coding sequence is TGCGCCAGCAGCTTTGGAGGCAGGGAGGACGAGCAGTACTTC. Residues: CASSFGGREDEQYF.

This clonotype has a handful of counts. The chain employs TRBV7-9 and TRBJ2-1; TRBD2 aligns across 12 bases. The germline CDR1 and CDR2 sequences are SEHNR and FQNEAQ (reference sequence). Trimming removed 5 bases from V and 5 bases from J; junction bases left unmatched: 4. This CDR3 has 15 amino acids. CDR3 protein: CASSPTSGGHNEQFF. The CDR3 DNA is TGTGCCAGCAGCCCCACTAGCGGGGGGCACAATGAGCAGTTCTTC. The whole variable domain, filled in from reference TRBV7-9 and TRBJ2-1, reads DTGVSQNPRHKITKRGQNVTFRCDPISEHNRLYWYRQTLGQGPEFLTYFQNEAQLEKSRLLSDRFSAERPKGSFSTLEIQRTEQGDSAMYLCASSPTSGGHNEQFFGPGTRLTVL.

This clonotype was seen ten or more times. The rearrangement links TRBV6-5 to TRBJ1-2; D gene uncertain. The CDR3 is 13 residues long. Germline V gene data show CDR1 as MNHEY and CDR2 as SVGAGI. V was clipped by 2 bases and J by 4 bases, with 8 bases between them. The CDR3, as DNA: TGTGCCAGCAGTTACGGTCCACGCTATGGCTACACCTTC. Protein sequence: CASSYGPRYGYTF.

The rearrangement uses TRBV7-9 and TRBJ2-3; TRBD1 agrees at 11 bases. The CDR3 spans 16 residues. The V segment lost 5 bases and the J segment 1 base; nucleotides outside the gene matches: 5. CDR1 SEHNR and CDR2 FQNEAQ come from the germline V gene (reference sequence). In DNA form, the CDR3 reads TGTGCCAGCAGCCCCAGGACAGGGGGCGGCACAGATACGCAGTATTTT. Its translation is CASSPRTGGGTDTQYF.

The table lists this clonotype with many counts. The V gene is TRBV29-1, the J gene TRBJ1-1, with no clear D. Trimming pared 3 bases from V and 1 base from J, leaving 6 bases between. The V gene's germline CDR1 is SQVTM and CDR2 ANQGSEA. The CDR3 consists of 12 residues. The CDR3 here is CSVDDGNTEAFF. CDR3 coding DNA: TGCAGCGTTGACGATGGGAACACTGAAGCTTTCTTT.

The V gene is TRBV4-1, the J gene TRBJ2-5; D remains ambiguous. CDR3 size: 17 residues. Germline CDR1 MGHRA, CDR2 YSYEKL. Trimming pared 1 base from V and 0 bases from J, leaving 15 bases between. The CDR3 coding sequence is TGCGCCAGCAGCCAAGGACCCCCTGGCACTAACCAAGAGACCCAGTACTTC. Residues: CASSQGPPGTNQETQYF.

This clonotype was counted between two and nine times. The rearrangement joins TRBV4-2 to TRBJ2-2; tentative D call: TRBD2 (5 bases). The germline V and J ends were trimmed by 1 base and 7 bases, with 16 bases remaining between them. CDR3 size: 16 residues. Per the germline V gene, CDR1 is LGHNA and CDR2 is YNFKEQ. The CDR3 DNA is TGTGCCAGCAGCCAAGGAGAGGGAGCCCTCGGCGGGGAGCTGTTTTTT. Amino acids: CASSQGEGALGGELFF.

The chain joins TRBV20-1 to TRBJ2-1; 7 positions agree with TRBD2. Germline-derived CDR1 and CDR2 are DFQATT and SNEGSKA (reference sequence). The CDR3 is made up of 12 amino acids. The chain's CDR3 is CSGGREWGEQFF. The CDR3 DNA reads as TGCAGCGGTGGGCGGGAGTGGGGTGAGCAGTTCTTC.

In this sample, this clonotype turned up many times. This sequence joins TRBV3-1 and TRBJ2-5; 11 nucleotides line up with TRBD2. Per the germline V gene, CDR1 is LGHDT and CDR2 is YNNKEL (reference sequence). The ends lost 1 base at V and 5 bases at J; junction bases unmatched: 0. CDR3 size: 14 residues. CDR3 nucleotide sequence: TGTGCCAGCAGCCAAGCTAGCGGGGGGGAGACCCAGTACTTC. Residues: CASSQASGGETQYF.

A remark on this clonotype: A much larger clone differs from this one at a single base, so this may be a read error. J is TRBJ2-7 and V is TRBV28; 8 bases match TRBD2. The ends lost 2 bases at V and 3 bases at J; junction bases unmatched: 6. Germline CDR1 reads MDHEN; CDR2 reads SYDVKM. The CDR3 is 15 residues long. The CDR3 loop reads CASSLITGGGYEQYF. CDR3 in DNA: TGTGCCAGCAGTTTAATTACGGGAGGGGGCTACGAGCAGTACTTC.

The chain combines TRBV9 with TRBJ2-7; possible D gene TRBD1, 6 bases. The CDR3 contains 13 residues. V lost 7 bases to trimming and J lost 9 bases, with 20 bases between them. Germline-derived CDR1 and CDR2 are SGDLS and YYNGEE. The CDR3 region has the DNA TGTGCCAGCTCGGGACAAAGCGCCTCGGGGCAGTACTTC. It is translated as CASSGQSASGQYF.

A word on this clonotype: A junction boundary mismatches the germline segment, possibly from a read error. The chain is built from TRBV5-1 and TRBJ2-5; tentative D call: TRBD2 (6 bases). There are 14 residues in the CDR3. Germline CDR1 and CDR2: SGHRS and YFSETQ. CDR3 loop: CAGSLSTRRETQYF. Written as DNA, the CDR3 is TGCGCCGGCAGCTTATCGACTAGGCGGGAGACCCAGTACTTC.

As to this clonotype: A read error may explain this, as a much larger clone is one base away. This chain joins TRBV4-2 and TRBJ2-4; D ambiguous. The J call could be wrong; TRBJ2-7 is a better fit for the DNA end. The germline V gene encodes CDR1 LGHNA and CDR2 YNFKEQ. The CDR3 contains 14 residues. CDR3 in DNA: TGTGCCAGCAGCCAAGGTTTAAGGTACTACGAGCAGTACTTC. Translated: CASSQGLRYYEQYF.

This chain connects TRBV29-1 to TRBJ1-1; tentative D call: TRBD1 (5 bases). The CDR3 consists of 14 residues. CDR1 SQVTM and CDR2 ANQGSEA come from the germline V gene. Trimming left V 7 bases short and J 1 base short, with 16 bases between. In nucleotides, the CDR3 is TGCAGCGCCCGACGGGGCAATAGGAACACTGAAGCTTTCTTT. It translates to CSARRGNRNTEAFF.

On this clonotype itself: One end of the junction is discordant with germline, which a read error may explain. CDR3 sequence reads: CVWKTMNTEAFF. In DNA form, the CDR3 reads TGTGTCTGGAAGACGATGAACACTGAAGCTTTCTTT. This chain uses TRBV30 with TRBJ1-1; no definite D call. The germline V gene has CDR1 GTSNPN and CDR2 SVGIG (reference sequence). The CDR3 covers 12 residues. Filled out from reference TRBV30 and TRBJ1-1, the complete variable domain reads SQTIHQWPATLVQPVGSPLSLECTVEGTSNPNLYWYRQAAGRGLQLLFYSVGIGQISSEVPQNLSASRPQDRQFILSSKKLLLSDSGFYLCVWKTMNTEAFFGQGTRLTVV.

The gene calls are TRBV27 and TRBJ2-3; 7 positions agree with TRBD2. CDR3 length: 15 residues. The V gene's germline CDR1 is MNHEY and CDR2 SMNVEV (reference sequence). The J segment lost 0 bases and the V segment lost 11 bases, leaving 11 bases of the junction unmatched. DNA for the CDR3: TGTGCCCCACTCCAGCGGGAAGGTAGCACAGATACGCAGTATTTT. It is translated as CAPLQREGSTDTQYF.

CDR3 loop: CASIGPGQLLYGYTF. For the CDR3, the DNA is TGTGCCAGCATCGGACCGGGACAGCTATTATATGGCTACACCTTC. The chain joins TRBV12-3 or TRBV12-4 to TRBJ1-2; 7 bases are shared with TRBD1. This CDR3 spans 15 amino acids. The V and J ends lost 7 bases and 5 bases, in that order; junction bases with no gene match: 13.

V gene TRBV29-1 combines with J gene TRBJ1-2; D unresolved. Germline V gene data show CDR1 as SQVTM and CDR2 as ANQGSEA. The CDR3 covers 13 residues. Trimming removed 2 bases at V and 5 bases at J, with 12 bases between. CDR3 DNA: TGCAGCGTTGAACCATTAGAGGTTTATGGCTACACCTTC. It encodes CSVEPLEVYGYTF. The full variable domain, completed using reference TRBV29-1 and TRBJ1-2, is SAVISQKPSRDICQRGTSLTIQCQVDSQVTMMFWYRQQPGQSLTLIATANQGSEATYESGFVIDKFPISRPNLTFSTLTVSNMSPEDSSIYLCSVEPLEVYGYTFGSGTRLTVV.

At least ten counts were recorded for this clonotype. The rearrangement links TRBV20-1 to TRBJ1-1; TRBD1 might be the D (5 bases). The CDR3 is 14 residues long. Trimming pared 3 bases from V and 1 base from J, leaving 12 bases between. Germline V lookup: CDR1 DFQATT, CDR2 SNEGSKA (reference sequence). In DNA, the CDR3 is TGCAGTGCTAGGGTCGGGGGGAAGAACACTGAAGCTTTCTTT. It encodes CSARVGGKNTEAFF.

In this sample, this clonotype turned up a few times. J is TRBJ2-7 and V is TRBV5-1; 9 nucleotides align to TRBD1. J lost 1 base, V lost 4 bases, and 9 bases had no gene match. The CDR3 has 16 amino acids. Per germline, CDR1 SGHRS and CDR2 YFSETQ. CDR3 region: CASSPNTGGGSYEQYF. CDR3 nucleotide sequence: TGCGCCAGCAGCCCGAATACAGGGGGCGGATCCTACGAGCAGTACTTC.

This clonotype showed up just a few times. V and J are TRBV9 and TRBJ2-3; TRBD1 agrees at 12 bases. CDR1 is SGDLS and CDR2 is YYNGEE in the germline V gene. CDR3 length: 15 amino acids. V gave up 1 base and J gave up 5 bases; unmatched junction bases: 2. The CDR3 bases are TGTGCCAGCAGCGTAAGGGACAGGGGGCGAGATACGCAGTATTTT. Translation: CASSVRDRGRDTQYF.